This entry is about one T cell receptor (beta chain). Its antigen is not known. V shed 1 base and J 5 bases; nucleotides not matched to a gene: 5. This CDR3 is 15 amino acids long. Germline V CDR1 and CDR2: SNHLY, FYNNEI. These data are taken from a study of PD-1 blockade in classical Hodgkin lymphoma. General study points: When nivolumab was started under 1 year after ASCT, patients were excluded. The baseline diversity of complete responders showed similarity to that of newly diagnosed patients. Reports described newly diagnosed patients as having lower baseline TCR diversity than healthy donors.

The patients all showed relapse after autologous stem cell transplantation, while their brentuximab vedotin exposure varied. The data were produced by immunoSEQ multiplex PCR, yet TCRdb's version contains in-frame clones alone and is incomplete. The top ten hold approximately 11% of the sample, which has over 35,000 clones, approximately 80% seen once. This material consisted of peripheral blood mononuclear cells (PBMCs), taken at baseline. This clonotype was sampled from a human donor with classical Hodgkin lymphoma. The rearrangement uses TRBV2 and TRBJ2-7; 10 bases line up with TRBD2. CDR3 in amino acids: CASSEGLAGGHEQYF. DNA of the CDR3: TGTGCCAGCAGTGAAGGGTTAGCGGGAGGCCACGAGCAGTACTTC.